A selection of T cell receptor beta chains follows, all from one sample in a study of blood T cell repertoires in COVID-19. Some clones are missing from TCRdb's copy, which holds only in-frame ones; the method was immunoSEQ multiplex PCR. The data contain 93,000 or so clones, roughly 84% of them singletons. What was sequenced was peripheral blood. The receptors here all came from a human donor in a cohort sampled during active COVID-19. Each CDR3 is given with its conserved first and last residue. The order of the fields is J gene, D gene, clone size, V gene, CDR3 protein, CDR3 DNA. A D gene is named only where the DNA matches it firmly. Not all rows give a size; the values are once, few, many and, for expanded clones, a class.

>TRBJ1-1|TRBD1|-|TRBV29-1
CSVRTGNTEAFF
TGCAGCGTTCGGACAGGGAACACTGAAGCTTTCTTT
>TRBJ2-5|-|-|TRBV5-6
CASSLADRGETQYF
TGTGCCAGCAGCTTGGCTGATAGGGGGGAGACCCAGTACTTC
>TRBJ2-5|-|-|TRBV5-1
CASSLGGKGRETQYF
TGCGCCAGCAGCTTGGGAGGGAAAGGTCGAGAGACCCAGTACTTC
>TRBJ2-5|TRBD2|few|TRBV19
CASSALAGGPLETQYF
TGTGCCAGTAGCGCTCTAGCGGGAGGGCCTTTGGAGACCCAGTACTTC
>TRBJ2-1|-|-|TRBV27
CASKVRTDPSNEQFF
TGTGCCAGCAAGGTCCGGACTGACCCCTCCAATGAGCAGTTCTTC
>TRBJ1-2|-|-|TRBV6-5
CASRKDSNYGYTF
TGTGCCAGCAGGAAAGACAGCAACTATGGCTACACCTTC
>TRBJ1-6|-|-|TRBV28
CASNMGGPYNSPLHF
TGTGCCAGCAACATGGGGGGGCCCTATAATTCACCCCTCCACTTT
>TRBJ2-1|-|-|TRBV10-3
CAIKRSNEQFF
TGTGCCATCAAGAGGAGCAATGAGCAGTTCTTC
>TRBJ2-1|-|-|TRBV5-4
CASSSSVEQFF
TGTGCCAGCAGCTCCTCTGTTGAGCAGTTCTTC
>TRBJ1-2|-|-|TRBV13
CASSFKAGTGNYGYTF
TGTGCCAGCAGCTTTAAAGCCGGAACAGGGAACTATGGCTACACCTTC
>TRBJ2-5|TRBD2|-|TRBV28
CASGILAGGQETQYF
TGTGCCAGCGGGATCCTAGCGGGAGGACAAGAGACCCAGTACTTC
>TRBJ1-2|TRBD1|-|TRBV19
CASSIGTGAGYTF
TGTGCCAGTAGTATCGGGACAGGGGCTGGCTACACCTTC
>TRBJ2-7|-|-|TRBV6-6
CASSYSVAAYEQYF
TGTGCCAGCAGTTACTCAGTGGCAGCCTACGAGCAGTACTTC
>TRBJ1-6|-|once|TRBV9
CASSADSMGSPLHF
TGTGCCAGCAGCGCAGACAGTATGGGGTCACCCCTCCACTTT
>TRBJ2-1|TRBD2|-|TRBV4-1
CASSAPGTSLYNEQFF
TGCGCCAGCAGCGCTCCCGGGACTAGCCTCTACAATGAGCAGTTCTTC
>TRBJ1-1|-|-|TRBV7-2
CASSLVGAKAFF
TGTGCCAGCAGCTTGGTAGGGGCTAAAGCTTTCTTT
>TRBJ2-6|TRBD1|-|TRBV5-4
CASSRDSSGANVLTF
TGTGCCAGCAGCCGGGACAGCTCTGGGGCCAACGTCCTGACTTTC
>TRBJ2-7|-|-|TRBV7-9
CASSLEGGMRDEQYF
TGTGCCAGCAGCTTAGAAGGGGGAATGAGGGACGAGCAGTACTTC
>TRBJ2-7|-|-|TRBV5-1
CASAQDVGTSYEQYF
TGCGCCAGCGCACAGGATGTCGGAACCTCCTACGAGCAGTACTTC
>TRBJ2-3|-|-|TRBV6-6
CASSPTSLSTDTQYF
TGTGCCAGCAGCCCAACTAGCCTTAGCACAGATACGCAGTATTTT
>TRBJ2-6|-|-|TRBV5-8
CASSLWASGANVLTF
TGTGCCAGCAGCTTGTGGGCCTCTGGGGCCAACGTCCTGACTTTC
>TRBJ2-7|-|-|TRBV5-6
CASSYRDGRSGSF
TGTGCCAGCAGCTACCGGGATGGCAGGAGTGGTAGCTTC
>TRBJ2-7|TRBD2|-|TRBV25-1
CASSEAGLASYEQYF
TGTGCCAGCAGTGAGGCGGGACTAGCTTCCTACGAGCAGTACTTC
>TRBJ2-3|TRBD1|-|TRBV6-5
CASRWTGGRTDTQYF
TGTGCCAGCAGGTGGACAGGGGGTAGGACAGATACGCAGTATTTT
>TRBJ2-5|TRBD2|-|TRBV4-2
CASSQEWRGEQETQYF
TGTGCCAGCAGCCAAGAGTGGCGGGGGGAACAAGAGACCCAGTACTTC
>TRBJ1-4|-|-|TRBV24-1
CATSDSGDEKLFF
TGTGCCACCAGTGATTCAGGGGATGAAAAACTGTTTTTT